This T cell receptor beta chain was identified in a study of T cells in tuberculosis. In the study overall: A South African cohort included IGRA-negative adolescents, latently infected IGRA-positive adolescents and adults with active tuberculosis. Findings of the study overall: Cases with active tuberculosis were adults, while controls were adolescents.

Losses at the gene ends were 3 bases for V and 5 bases for J; bases not matched to a gene: 7. Germline assignment: CDR1 MNHEY and CDR2 SMNVEV (reference sequence). This CDR3 is built from 15 residues. Here immunoSEQ multiplex PCR was the method, and the copy in TCRdb shows in-frame clones only, minus some. This table holds fewer than 35,000 clones, 94% found once. Latent tuberculosis screening used tuberculin skin test and IGRA at entry. Comment on this clone: Antigen unknown.

Sequenced: PBMCs. This receptor was taken from a donor aged 5-35 years with latent tuberculosis or without tuberculosis infection. The rearrangement uses TRBV27 and TRBJ2-5; 9 bases fit TRBD2. In DNA, the CDR3 is TGTGCCAGCAGTTTTAAAGCGGGAGGTCAGGAGACCCAGTACTTC. Its protein is CASSFKAGGQETQYF.